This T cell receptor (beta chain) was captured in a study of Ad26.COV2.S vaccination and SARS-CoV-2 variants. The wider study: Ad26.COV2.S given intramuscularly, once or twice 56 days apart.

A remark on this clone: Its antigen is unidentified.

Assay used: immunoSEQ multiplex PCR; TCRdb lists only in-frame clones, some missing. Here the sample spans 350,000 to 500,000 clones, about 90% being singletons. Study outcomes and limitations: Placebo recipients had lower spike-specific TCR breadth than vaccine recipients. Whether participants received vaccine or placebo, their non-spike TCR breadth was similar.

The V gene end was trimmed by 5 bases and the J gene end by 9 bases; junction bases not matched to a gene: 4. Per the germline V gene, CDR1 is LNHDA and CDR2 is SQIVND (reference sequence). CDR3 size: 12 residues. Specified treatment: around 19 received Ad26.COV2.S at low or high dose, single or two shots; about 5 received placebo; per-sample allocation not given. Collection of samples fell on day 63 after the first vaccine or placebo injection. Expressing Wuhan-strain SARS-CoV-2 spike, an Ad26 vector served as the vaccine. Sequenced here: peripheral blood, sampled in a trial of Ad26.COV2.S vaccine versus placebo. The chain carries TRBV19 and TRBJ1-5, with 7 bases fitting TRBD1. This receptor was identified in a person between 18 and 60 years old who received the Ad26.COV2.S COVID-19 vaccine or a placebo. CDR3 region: CASSPRGGPQHF. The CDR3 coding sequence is TGTGCCAGTAGTCCCAGGGGGGGGCCCCAGCATTTT.